Listed here are 25 T cell receptor beta chains from one sample, sequenced in a study of blood T cell repertoires in COVID-19. The protocol was immunoSEQ multiplex PCR, while the TCRdb copy is restricted to in-frame clones and leaves out a portion. The table records around 240,000 clones, around 85% of them present only once. The sequenced sample consisted of peripheral blood. These receptors all stem from a woman in her 30s who had recovered from COVID-19.

The chain joins TRBV5-6 to TRBJ1-2; D is unclear. Trimming took off 4 bases at V and 3 bases at J, with 10 bases between the two ends. CDR3 length equals 13 residues. CDR1 is SGHDT, CDR2 YYEEEE, per germline. CDR3: CASSVDIDYGYTF. The DNA of the CDR3 is TGTGCCAGCAGCGTCGACATCGACTATGGCTACACCTTC.

The V gene is TRBV2, the J gene TRBJ2-5; D is possibly TRBD1 (5 bases). Trimming shortened V by 8 bases and J by 4 bases, and 5 bases separated the two germline ends. Germline V gives CDR1 SNHLY, CDR2 FYNNEI. This CDR3 spans 10 amino acids. CDR3: CASQGETQYF. DNA of the CDR3: TGTGCCAGCCAGGGAGAGACCCAGTACTTC.

This sequence joins TRBV29-1 and TRBJ2-5, with 12 bases that match TRBD2. The CDR3 has 14 residues. The ends lost 1 base at V and 5 bases at J; junction bases unmatched: 2. Germline values: CDR1 SQVTM, CDR2 ANQGSEA. This CDR3 is CSVEGGTSGETQYF. The DNA of the CDR3 is TGCAGCGTTGAAGGCGGGACTAGCGGGGAGACCCAGTACTTC.

A single count supports this clone. This chain joins TRBV5-1 and TRBJ2-7; TRBD1 matches at 11 bases. CDR1 is SGHRS, CDR2 YFSETQ, per germline. CDR3 size: 14 residues. V dropped 4 bases and J dropped 7; count of bases not matched to a gene: 7. The CDR3 loop reads CASSPGDRGYEQYF. CDR3 DNA: TGCGCCAGCAGCCCGGGGGACAGGGGGTATGAGCAGTACTTC.

V gene TRBV4-1 combines with J gene TRBJ1-2; 12 nucleotides line up with TRBD1. The CDR3 has 17 amino acids. CDR1 is MGHRA, CDR2 YSYEKL, per germline. Trimming removed 0 bases from V and 7 bases from J; junction bases left unmatched: 9. The CDR3 loop is CASSQDGLGQGAIGYTF. Here the CDR3 DNA reads TGCGCCAGCAGCCAAGATGGTTTGGGACAGGGGGCTATTGGCTACACCTTC.

The rearrangement joins TRBV18 to TRBJ2-5, with D unresolved. This CDR3 is 11 amino acids long. The ends were cut back, 3 bases at V and 4 bases at J, with 3 bases in the middle. CDR1 and CDR2 from the germline V gene are KGHSH and LQKENI. In DNA, the CDR3 is TGTGCCAGCTCACCTCTAGAGACCCAGTACTTC. Its translation: CASSPLETQYF. Combining the CDR3 with reference TRBV18 and TRBJ2-5 gives the whole variable domain NAGVMQNPRHLVRRRGQEARLRCSPMKGHSHVYWYRQLPEEGLKFMVYLQKENIIDESGMPKERFSAEFPKEGPSILRIQQVVRGDSAAYFCASSPLETQYFGPGTRLLVL.

The chain joins TRBV19 to TRBJ2-7; possible D gene TRBD1, 6 bases. This CDR3 comprises 15 residues. The V end lost 5 bases, the J end lost 3 bases, and 17 bases lay between the germline ends. Germline V gene sequence: CDR1 LNHDA, CDR2 SQIVND (reference sequence). The CDR3 sequence is CASSPGTTLDYEQYF. CDR3 nucleotides: TGTGCCAGTAGTCCAGGGACAACCTTAGACTACGAGCAGTACTTC.

The chain joins TRBV6-5 to TRBJ2-5; no firm D call. V was pared by 2 bases and J by 6 bases, with 10 bases between. The CDR3 runs 13 residues. Germline loops: CDR1 MNHEY, CDR2 SVGAGI. Here the CDR3 DNA reads TGTGCCAGCAGTTACCCGGGTTTGAAGACCCAGTACTTC. It specifies CASSYPGLKTQYF.

The chain uses TRBV7-9 and TRBJ2-5; D may be TRBD1 (6 bases). Trimming stripped 6 bases from V and 3 bases from J, with 14 bases between. Germline loops: CDR1 SEHNR, CDR2 FQNEAQ (reference sequence). This CDR3 contains 14 residues. The CDR3 reads CASSTGTPKETQYF. The CDR3 nucleotides read TGTGCCAGCAGTACCGGGACACCAAAAGAGACCCAGTACTTC. The variable domain in full, with the rest retrieved from reference TRBV7-9 and TRBJ2-5, is DTGVSQNPRHKITKRGQNVTFRCDPISEHNRLYWYRQTLGQGPEFLTYFQNEAQLEKSRLLSDRFSAERPKGSFSTLEIQRTEQGDSAMYLCASSTGTPKETQYFGPGTRLLVL.

V and J are TRBV7-2 and TRBJ2-5; D is unclear. Germline CDR1 and CDR2: SGHTA and FQGNSA. CDR3 length: 13 residues. Trimming pared 4 bases from V and 7 bases from J, leaving 13 bases between. CDR3 nucleotide sequence: TGTGCCAGCAGCTCCCACCGAGAGTGGACCCAGTACTTC. Amino acid sequence: CASSSHREWTQYF.

This clone was detected only a few times. V gene TRBV4-1 combines with J gene TRBJ2-3; 16 bases fit TRBD2. This CDR3 is built from 17 residues. Germline V gene lookup returns CDR1 MGHRA and CDR2 YSYEKL. V lost 10 bases and J lost 1; bases outside the gene matches: 8. The CDR3 bases are TGCGCCATCGGGACTAGCGGGGGGGTGATTGGCACAGATACGCAGTATTTT. It specifies CAIGTSGGVIGTDTQYF.

The genes are TRBV5-1 and TRBJ2-5; 10 bases align to TRBD1. V lost 0 bases and J lost 1; bases outside the gene matches: 3. CDR3 length equals 16 residues. Germline CDR1 is SGHRS and CDR2 is YFSETQ. CDR3 loop: CASSLGQGALQETQYF. CDR3 sequence (DNA): TGCGCCAGCAGCTTGGGACAGGGGGCCCTCCAAGAGACCCAGTACTTC.

This clone has ten or more counts. The rearrangement joins TRBV6-5 to TRBJ1-2; 8 bases map to TRBD1. V was pared by 5 bases and J by 8 bases, with 10 bases of the junction left unmatched. Germline V gene sequence: CDR1 MNHEY, CDR2 SVGAGI. This CDR3 is 14 amino acids long. CDR3 DNA: TGTGCCAGCAGTCGGGGACAGGCGTCAGAAGGCTACACCTTC. Translating gives CASSRGQASEGYTF.

The chain employs TRBV7-2 and TRBJ1-1; 11 bases agree with TRBD1. Germline V lookup: CDR1 SGHTA, CDR2 FQGNSA. The CDR3 is made up of 14 amino acids. V shed 7 bases and J 3 bases; nucleotides not matched to a gene: 4. This CDR3 reads CASTLDRGHTEAFF. DNA of the CDR3: TGTGCCAGCACCCTGGACAGGGGGCACACTGAAGCTTTCTTT. The full variable domain, completed using reference TRBV7-2 and TRBJ1-1, is GAGVSQSPSNKVTEKGKDVELRCDPISGHTALYWYRQSLGQGLEFLIYFQGNSAPDKSGLPSDRFSAERTGGSVSTLTIQRTQQEDSAVYLCASTLDRGHTEAFFGQGTRLTVV.

The genes are TRBV4-2 and TRBJ1-1; D is perhaps TRBD1 (5 bases). The CDR3 sequence is 14 residues long. Germline V gives CDR1 LGHNA, CDR2 YNFKEQ. Trimming shortened V by 4 bases and J by 1 base, and 10 bases separated the two germline ends. CDR3 protein: CASSRGEANTEAFF. CDR3 DNA: TGTGCCAGCAGCCGAGGGGAGGCGAACACTGAAGCTTTCTTT.

This chain uses TRBV18 with TRBJ2-1, with 13 bases lining up with TRBD2. In germline, CDR1 is KGHSH, CDR2 LQKENI. The CDR3 has 16 residues. The junction had 14 bases not matched to a gene; V was cut back by 9 bases and J by 9 bases. The CDR3 here is CASLHSTSGGVSEQFF. The CDR3 DNA follows: TGTGCCAGTCTTCACAGCACTAGCGGGGGGGTTAGTGAGCAGTTCTTC.

This chain links TRBV7-2 with TRBJ1-2, with D possibly TRBD1 on 6 matching bases. The V gene lost 2 bases and the J gene lost 8 bases, with 12 bases spanning the gap. There are 13 residues in the CDR3. Per the germline V gene, CDR1 is SGHTA and CDR2 is FQGNSA. The CDR3 sequence: CASSLSGDRGYTF. The CDR3 DNA sequence: TGTGCCAGCAGCTTATCAGGGGACCGCGGCTACACCTTC. Supplemented by reference TRBV7-2 and TRBJ1-2, the full variable domain reads GAGVSQSPSNKVTEKGKDVELRCDPISGHTALYWYRQSLGQGLEFLIYFQGNSAPDKSGLPSDRFSAERTGGSVSTLTIQRTQQEDSAVYLCASSLSGDRGYTFGSGTRLTVV.

The genes are TRBV28 and TRBJ2-7, with D possibly being TRBD1 (5 bases). The germline gives CDR1 MDHEN, CDR2 SYDVKM. The CDR3 is 15 amino acids. V lost 8 bases, J lost 2 bases, and 19 bases lay in between. The DNA for the CDR3 is TGTGCCAGCTACACTCAAACAAGGGGAACCTACGAGCAGTACTTC. Amino acids: CASYTQTRGTYEQYF.

The chain joins TRBV28 to TRBJ2-1; 10 nucleotides match TRBD1. Germline-derived CDR1 and CDR2 are MDHEN and SYDVKM. This CDR3 has 16 amino acids. V gave up 5 bases and J gave up 4 bases; unmatched junction bases: 8. The CDR3 bases are TGTGCCAGCAGTCTAACGGGACAGGGGTCGTACAATGAGCAGTTCTTC. This sequence encodes CASSLTGQGSYNEQFF.

This chain connects TRBV18 to TRBJ2-5, with D maybe TRBD2 (5 bases). This CDR3 is built from 13 residues. V shed 10 bases and J shed 2 bases, with 14 bases lying between them. The germline CDR1 and CDR2 sequences are KGHSH and LQKENI. CDR3 protein: CATRGYLQETQYF. CDR3 DNA sequence: TGTGCCACCCGGGGTTACTTACAAGAGACCCAGTACTTC.

The chain combines TRBV7-3 with TRBJ2-3; TRBD2 is a possible D gene (5 bases). Germline V gives CDR1 SGHTA, CDR2 FQGTGA. The CDR3 covers 13 residues. Trimming removed 5 bases from V and 3 bases from J, with 9 bases in between. CDR3: CASSPGGTDTQYF. CDR3 coding DNA: TGTGCCAGCAGCCCAGGCGGGACAGATACGCAGTATTTT.

The table lists this clone with a few counts. This chain uses TRBV11-2 with TRBJ2-7, with no clear D. From germline, CDR1 is SGHAT and CDR2 FQNNGV. The V end was cut by 4 bases, the J end by 0 bases, with 13 bases between. The CDR3 runs to 15 residues. CDR3 sequence (DNA): TGTGCCAGCAGCTATGATACGGGTAGCTCCTACGAGCAGTACTTC. Its protein product is CASSYDTGSSYEQYF.

This chain joins TRBV9 and TRBJ2-1, with 10 bases matching TRBD2. The CDR3 consists of 14 residues. V shed 7 bases and J 8 bases; nucleotides not matched to a gene: 9. Germline lookup yields CDR1 SGDLS and CDR2 YYNGEE. The CDR3 sequence: CASATAGGWDEQFF. The CDR3 coding sequence is TGTGCCAGCGCCACAGCGGGGGGGTGGGATGAGCAGTTCTTC.

A few counts support this clone. This rearrangement joins TRBV25-1 to TRBJ1-1; 9 bases line up with TRBD1. The germline gives CDR1 MGHDK, CDR2 SYGVNS. V shed 8 bases, J shed 7 bases, and the junction held 5 bases outside the gene matches. This CDR3 contains 12 residues. This chain's CDR3 is CASQGQGYEAFF. CDR3 sequence (DNA): TGTGCCAGCCAAGGACAGGGGTATGAAGCTTTCTTT.

In this sample, this clone turned up a few times. CDR3 in amino acids: CASSGQGGGIQETQYF. The CDR3, as DNA: TGTGCCAGCAGCGGACAGGGTGGGGGGATCCAAGAGACCCAGTACTTC. V is TRBV2 and J is TRBJ2-5; 8 bases align to TRBD1. CDR3 size: 16 residues. CDR1 SNHLY and CDR2 FYNNEI come from the germline V gene. V gave up 6 bases and J gave up 1 base; unmatched junction bases: 10.